The 21 T cell receptor beta chains given below trace back to one sample, sequenced in a study of blood T cell repertoires in COVID-19. Sequenced by immunoSEQ multiplex PCR; TCRdb stores in-frame clones only, minus some. The table has 130,000 to 150,000 clones, approximately 80% seen once. The source material was PBMCs or T cells enriched from blood (not recorded which). These receptors all stem from a woman aged 40 to 55 who had recovered from COVID-19.

The rearrangement joins TRBV6-1 to TRBJ2-1, with TRBD2 identical over 7 bases. CDR3 size: 14 residues. Unmatched junction bases numbered 8, after V lost 3 bases and J lost 9 bases. CDR1 is MNHNS, CDR2 SASEGT, per germline. In DNA form, the CDR3 reads TGTGCCAGCAGTGACCTAAACCGGGGGGTTGAGCAGTTCTTC. It is translated as CASSDLNRGVEQFF.

This clone has just one count. V and J are TRBV19 and TRBJ2-7; D possibly corresponds to TRBD2 (5 bases). The CDR3 consists of 14 residues. Germline loops: CDR1 LNHDA, CDR2 SQIVND (reference sequence). Trimming shortened V by 2 bases and J by 6 bases, and 14 bases separated the two germline ends. CDR3 amino acids: CASSISGIPAEQYF. The CDR3 DNA follows: TGTGCCAGTAGTATATCCGGGATCCCTGCCGAGCAGTACTTC. The whole variable domain, remainder taken from reference TRBV19 and TRBJ2-7, is DGGITQSPKYLFRKEGQNVTLSCEQNLNHDAMYWYRQDPGQGLRLIYYSQIVNDFQKGDIAEGYSVSREKKESFPLTVTSAQKNPTAFYLCASSISGIPAEQYFGPGTRLTVT.

The chain employs TRBV4-1 and TRBJ1-1, with D hard to call. This CDR3 contains 14 residues. The germline V and J ends were trimmed by 0 bases and 3 bases, with 8 bases remaining between them. CDR1 and CDR2 (germline): MGHRA, YSYEKL. CDR3 loop: CASSQEQVHTEAFF. CDR3 in DNA: TGCGCCAGCAGCCAAGAGCAGGTCCACACTGAAGCTTTCTTT.

V is TRBV24-1 and J is TRBJ2-7; maybe TRBD1 (5 bases). This CDR3 region has 15 residues. In germline, CDR1 is KGHDR, CDR2 SFDVKD. The V and J ends lost 5 bases and 3 bases respectively, with 16 bases between them. For the CDR3, the DNA is TGTGCCACCAGTGCCACGAGCGTGACAGACTACGAGCAGTACTTC. This codes for CATSATSVTDYEQYF.

This chain uses TRBV5-4 with TRBJ2-7; 13 nucleotides line up with TRBD2. Trimming cost V 0 bases and J 6 bases; bases outside gene matches: 9. Germline V lookup: CDR1 SGHNT, CDR2 YYREEE (reference sequence). The CDR3 extends over 17 amino acids. The CDR3 DNA sequence: TGTGCCAGCAGCTTGGCCTCTGGGACTAGCGGGGAGGGCGAGCAGTACTTC. It codes for CASSLASGTSGEGEQYF.

The chain employs TRBV7-6 and TRBJ2-5, with TRBD1 as a possible D gene (6 bases). CDR3 length: 15 amino acids. Looked up from germline, CDR1 is SGHVS and CDR2 is FNYEAQ. Trimming took 5 bases from V and 5 from J, leaving 18 bases between them. Here the CDR3 reads CASSPTAGTRETQYF. CDR3 DNA: TGTGCCAGCAGCCCAACGGCAGGGACAAGGGAGACCCAGTACTTC.

This clone has a single count. The CDR3 reads CASSLSGFYEQYF. The CDR3 coding sequence is TGTGCCAGCAGTTTATCGGGCTTCTACGAGCAGTACTTC. The V gene is TRBV27, the J gene TRBJ2-7; D call uncertain. Germline assignment: CDR1 MNHEY and CDR2 SMNVEV (reference sequence). The CDR3 sequence is 13 residues long. Trimming pared 0 bases from V and 3 bases from J, leaving 6 bases between.

The chain is built from TRBV5-1 and TRBJ2-5; 8 bases are a match to TRBD1. Germline CDR1 SGHRS, CDR2 YFSETQ. The ends lost 3 bases at V and 4 bases at J; junction bases unmatched: 8. The CDR3 runs to 15 residues. The CDR3 nucleotides read TGCGCCAGCAGCTGGACAGGGTCGAACGGAGAGACCCAGTACTTC. Protein sequence: CASSWTGSNGETQYF.

V is TRBV7-8 and J is TRBJ2-1, with D maybe TRBD2 (6 bases). This CDR3 comprises 16 residues. Trimming stripped 0 bases from V and 6 bases from J, with 15 bases between. From germline, CDR1 is SGHVS and CDR2 FQNEAQ. The CDR3 protein is CASSLARRLGRNEQFF. CDR3 bases: TGTGCCAGCAGCTTAGCGAGGAGACTAGGACGCAATGAGCAGTTCTTC.

The J gene is TRBJ2-2, the V gene TRBV6-1, with a possible D match to TRBD2 (6 bases). Germline CDR1 MNHNS, CDR2 SASEGT. There are 16 residues in the CDR3. With 2 bases removed from V and 2 bases from J, the gap between germline ends came to 12 bases. Here the CDR3 reads CASSEWLASNTGELFF. The CDR3 DNA is TGTGCCAGCAGTGAATGGCTAGCGAGCAACACCGGGGAGCTGTTTTTT.

The CDR3 sequence: CASSPWEGPSGPQHF. In DNA form, the CDR3 reads TGTGCCAGCAGCCCATGGGAGGGACCGTCCGGGCCCCAGCATTTT. The chain is built from TRBV7-8 and TRBJ1-5, with D possibly being TRBD1 (5 bases). The CDR3 runs 15 residues. Per germline, CDR1 SGHVS and CDR2 FQNEAQ. Trimming cost V 5 bases and J 9 bases, with 20 bases left between them.

J is TRBJ2-5 and V is TRBV2; no reliable D call. CDR3 size: 11 residues. V lost 7 bases, J lost 5 bases, and 8 bases lay in between. Germline V CDR1 and CDR2: SNHLY, FYNNEI. Here the CDR3 reads CASTQWETQYF. The CDR3 DNA reads TGTGCCAGCACCCAGTGGGAGACCCAGTACTTC.

V is TRBV4-1 and J is TRBJ1-5; a weak D match, TRBD1 (5 bases). Trimming pared 0 bases from V and 3 bases from J, leaving 15 bases between. The CDR3 loop spans 17 amino acids. CDR1 is MGHRA, CDR2 YSYEKL, per germline. The CDR3 is CASSQDLGGTYNQPQHF. The CDR3 region has the DNA TGCGCCAGCAGCCAAGATTTGGGGGGTACCTACAATCAGCCCCAGCATTTT.

V gene TRBV29-1 combines with J gene TRBJ1-1; D is uncertain. The CDR3 is 14 residues long. The germline gives CDR1 SQVTM, CDR2 ANQGSEA. Trimming removed 3 bases from V and 3 bases from J, with 14 bases in between. CDR3 protein: CSVDGVPRDTEAFF. For the CDR3, the DNA is TGCAGCGTTGACGGCGTACCCCGGGACACTGAAGCTTTCTTT.

This chain connects TRBV6-5 to TRBJ1-1, with no clear D. Between the trimmed V and J ends, which lost 6 bases and 7 bases, there was a span of 12 bases. Germline CDR1 reads MNHEY; CDR2 reads SVGAGI. This CDR3 is 12 amino acids long. In DNA form, the CDR3 reads TGTGCCAGCAGGGGCTCCTCCCATGAAGCTTTCTTT. Protein product: CASRGSSHEAFF.

The rearrangement joins TRBV2 to TRBJ2-2; D ambiguous. The CDR3 is made up of 12 amino acids. The V and J ends lost 5 bases and 7 bases respectively, with 8 bases between them. CDR1 and CDR2 from the germline V gene are SNHLY and FYNNEI. CDR3 bases: TGTGCCAGCAGTATAATCGGCGGGGAGCTGTTTTTT. Residues: CASSIIGGELFF.

CDR3 DNA: TGTGCCAGCAGTTTACTCAGGGGTCAAACTGGAAACACCATATATTTT. It encodes CASSLLRGQTGNTIYF. This rearrangement joins TRBV28 to TRBJ1-3, with D possibly being TRBD1 (6 bases). Germline loops: CDR1 MDHEN, CDR2 SYDVKM. The CDR3 covers 16 residues. The V end was cut by 2 bases, the J end by 2 bases, with 13 bases between.

The rearrangement joins TRBV5-6 to TRBJ1-2; no firm D call. The germline V gene encodes CDR1 SGHDT and CDR2 YYEEEE. The CDR3 is 18 residues long. Between the trimmed V and J ends, which lost 0 bases and 2 bases, there was a span of 20 bases. The CDR3 loop is CASSLEPFRLIGNYGYTF. Written as DNA, the CDR3 is TGTGCCAGCAGCTTGGAACCCTTTAGACTGATCGGGAACTATGGCTACACCTTC.

This clone was counted a single time. The chain combines TRBV5-6 with TRBJ2-7; TRBD2 might be the D (7 bases). Trimming left V 2 bases short and J 5 bases short, with 11 bases between. The CDR3 consists of 13 residues. CDR1 SGHDT and CDR2 YYEEEE come from the germline V gene. The CDR3 protein is CASSFRGADEQYF. CDR3 bases: TGTGCCAGCAGCTTTCGGGGGGCTGACGAGCAGTACTTC.

By its share, this clone is medium-sized. V gene TRBV2 combines with J gene TRBJ2-7, with D uncertain. Trimming took 2 bases from V and 3 from J, leaving 8 bases between them. This CDR3 is built from 13 residues. Germline V gene lookup returns CDR1 SNHLY and CDR2 FYNNEI. This CDR3 is CASSELLVYEQYF. The CDR3 DNA reads as TGTGCCAGCAGTGAACTACTCGTCTACGAGCAGTACTTC.

This chain joins TRBV19 and TRBJ2-1, with 8 nucleotides matching TRBD2. The length of the CDR3 is 15 residues. Germline CDR1 is LNHDA and CDR2 is SQIVND (reference sequence). The V gene end was trimmed by 1 base and the J gene end by 5 bases; junction bases not matched to a gene: 4. The CDR3 region is CASSIAGGPDNEQFF. CDR3 DNA sequence: TGTGCCAGTAGTATAGCGGGAGGGCCGGACAATGAGCAGTTCTTC.